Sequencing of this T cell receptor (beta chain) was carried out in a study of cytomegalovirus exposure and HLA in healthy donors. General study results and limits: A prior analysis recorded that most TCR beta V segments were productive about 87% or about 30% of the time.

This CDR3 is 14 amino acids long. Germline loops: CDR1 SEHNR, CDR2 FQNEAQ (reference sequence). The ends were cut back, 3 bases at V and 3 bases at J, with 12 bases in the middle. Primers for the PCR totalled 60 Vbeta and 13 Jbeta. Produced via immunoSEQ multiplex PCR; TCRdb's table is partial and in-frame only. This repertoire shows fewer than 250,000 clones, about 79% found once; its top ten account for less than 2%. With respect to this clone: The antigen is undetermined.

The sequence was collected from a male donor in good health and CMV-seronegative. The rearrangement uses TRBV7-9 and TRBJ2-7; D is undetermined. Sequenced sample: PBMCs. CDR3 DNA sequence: TGTGCCAGCAGCTTTCAGGATAGGTACTACGAGCAGTACTTC. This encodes CASSFQDRYYEQYF.